A selection of T cell receptor beta chains follows, all from one sample in a study of CD8+ T cells in alopecia areata. Libraries were prepared by immunoSEQ multiplex PCR; TCRdb keeps only in-frame clonotypes and omits some of them. The sample contains 110,000 to 150,000 clones, 45% to 60% of which appear only once. The source was CD8+ T cells sorted from blood, collected at week 4, from a patient treated with tofacitinib. The receptors derive from a human donor with alopecia areata. The CDR3 runs from the conserved cysteine through the conserved F or W. A D gene is named only where the DNA matches it firmly. Some rows have no size entry. The others give once, few or many, or a class for an expanded clone.

v_gene: TRBV7-3
abundance: many
j_gene: TRBJ2-1
d_gene: TRBD1
CDR3aa: CASSLEQGPYNEQFF
CDR3nt: TGTGCCAGCAGCTTAGAACAGGGGCCCTACAATGAGCAGTTCTTC

v_gene: TRBV29-1
abundance: few
j_gene: TRBJ1-1
d_gene: -
CDR3aa: CSARDMYTEAFF
CDR3nt: TGCAGCGCTCGCGACATGTACACTGAAGCTTTCTTT

v_gene: TRBV6-4
abundance: -
j_gene: TRBJ2-3
d_gene: TRBD2
CDR3aa: CASSRSGGTDTQYF
CDR3nt: TGTGCCAGCAGTAGAAGCGGGGGCACAGATACGCAGTATTTT

v_gene: TRBV13
abundance: -
j_gene: TRBJ2-7
d_gene: -
CDR3aa: CASSSPAEGNYEQYF
CDR3nt: TGTGCCAGCAGCTCACCCGCCGAGGGGAACTACGAGCAGTACTTC

v_gene: TRBV27
abundance: few
j_gene: TRBJ1-5
d_gene: -
CDR3aa: CASSLSAESLSNQPQHF
CDR3nt: TGTGCCAGCAGTTTATCTGCAGAGAGCCTTAGCAATCAGCCCCAGCATTTT

v_gene: TRBV19
abundance: -
j_gene: TRBJ1-2
d_gene: -
CDR3aa: CASSMEQGLSGYTF
CDR3nt: TGTGCCAGTAGTATGGAACAGGGTCTCTCCGGCTACACCTTC

v_gene: TRBV4-1
abundance: few
j_gene: TRBJ2-5
d_gene: TRBD2
CDR3aa: CASSQGPGGSQETQYF
CDR3nt: TGCGCCAGCAGCCAAGGGCCAGGCGGGAGCCAAGAGACCCAGTACTTC

v_gene: TRBV5-1
abundance: -
j_gene: TRBJ1-1
d_gene: -
CDR3aa: CASSLEGVNTEAFF
CDR3nt: TGCGCCAGCAGCTTGGAGGGGGTGAACACTGAAGCTTTCTTT

v_gene: TRBV5-6
abundance: -
j_gene: TRBJ1-5
d_gene: -
CDR3aa: CASSPYGTRDLTQHF
CDR3nt: TGTGCCAGCAGCCCATACGGGACCCGGGATTTGACCCAGCATTTT

v_gene: TRBV29-1
abundance: -
j_gene: TRBJ2-4
d_gene: -
CDR3aa: CSARTELAKNIQYF
CDR3nt: TGCAGCGCCAGGACAGAACTAGCCAAAAACATTCAGTACTTC

v_gene: TRBV13
abundance: -
j_gene: TRBJ2-7
d_gene: TRBD1
CDR3aa: CASSLADRAGSYEQYF
CDR3nt: TGTGCCAGCAGCCTAGCCGACAGGGCTGGGTCCTACGAGCAGTACTTC

v_gene: TRBV29-1
abundance: -
j_gene: TRBJ2-7
d_gene: -
CDR3aa: CSVEDPKGNPAEQYF
CDR3nt: TGCAGCGTTGAAGACCCCAAAGGGAACCCGGCCGAGCAGTACTTC

v_gene: TRBV9
abundance: -
j_gene: TRBJ2-5
d_gene: -
CDR3aa: CASSVTGNDEETQYF
CDR3nt: TGTGCCAGCAGCGTGACGGGGAATGACGAAGAGACCCAGTACTTC

v_gene: TRBV5-8
abundance: few
j_gene: TRBJ2-2
d_gene: -
CDR3aa: CASHGRGNTGELFF
CDR3nt: TGTGCCAGCCATGGAAGGGGGAACACCGGGGAGCTGTTTTTT

v_gene: TRBV5-4
abundance: -
j_gene: TRBJ2-7
d_gene: TRBD2
CDR3aa: CASSSREGEYEQYF
CDR3nt: TGTGCCAGCAGCTCCCGGGAGGGGGAGTACGAGCAGTACTTC

v_gene: TRBV29-1
abundance: few
j_gene: TRBJ1-1
d_gene: -
CDR3aa: CSATGVVTEAFF
CDR3nt: TGCAGCGCGACCGGGGTTGTCACTGAAGCTTTCTTT

v_gene: TRBV6-5
abundance: few
j_gene: TRBJ1-2
d_gene: -
CDR3aa: CASSTTVSYGYTF
CDR3nt: TGTGCCAGCAGTACCACAGTATCCTATGGCTACACCTTC

v_gene: TRBV9
abundance: -
j_gene: TRBJ1-1
d_gene: TRBD1
CDR3aa: CASSAGTVPRTEAFF
CDR3nt: TGTGCCAGCAGCGCCGGGACAGTCCCAAGGACTGAAGCTTTCTTT

v_gene: TRBV7-9
abundance: few
j_gene: TRBJ1-1
d_gene: -
CDR3aa: CASSSWGLAFF
CDR3nt: TGTGCCAGCAGCTCATGGGGGCTAGCTTTCTTT

v_gene: TRBV29-1
abundance: few
j_gene: TRBJ2-7
d_gene: -
CDR3aa: CSAQTGSLYEQYF
CDR3nt: TGCAGCGCCCAAACGGGGTCTTTATACGAGCAGTACTTC

v_gene: TRBV7-9
abundance: -
j_gene: TRBJ1-5
d_gene: -
CDR3aa: CASSPKGAGNQPQHF
CDR3nt: TGTGCCAGCAGTCCTAAGGGCGCCGGGAATCAGCCCCAGCATTTT

v_gene: TRBV5-1
abundance: -
j_gene: TRBJ1-6
d_gene: -
CDR3aa: CASSLDRTSYNSPLHF
CDR3nt: TGCGCCAGCAGCTTGGACAGGACATCTTATAATTCACCCCTCCACTTT